This TCR beta chain was recovered during a study of T cell responses to AZD1222 COVID-19 vaccine. The CDR3 sequence is 15 residues long. Germline V gene lookup returns CDR1 SGHTA and CDR2 FQGTGA. Trimming took 5 bases from V and 5 from J, leaving 13 bases between them. Study conclusions and caveats: Donors were largely white British and mainly female; clonal diversity was possibly underestimated. Seropositivity was recorded at baseline in only 5 or 6 AZD1222 recipients. Nearly half of spike-specific TCRs reportedly target unmutated variant regions.

As regards this clone: The antigen remains unidentified.

Assay: immunoSEQ multiplex PCR; the TCRdb copy retains only in-frame clones and omits some. The repertoire holds about 120,000 clones, with 85% to 95% as singletons. This sequence was found in an adult in good health. The material was peripheral blood, obtained on day 0 of AZD1222 vaccination. The V call is TRBV7-3, the J call TRBJ1-6, with a tentative D call TRBD1 (5 bases). The DNA of the CDR3 is TGTGCCAGCAGCCGGACAAGCCTTAATAATTCACCCCTCCACTTT. Its translation is CASSRTSLNNSPLHF.